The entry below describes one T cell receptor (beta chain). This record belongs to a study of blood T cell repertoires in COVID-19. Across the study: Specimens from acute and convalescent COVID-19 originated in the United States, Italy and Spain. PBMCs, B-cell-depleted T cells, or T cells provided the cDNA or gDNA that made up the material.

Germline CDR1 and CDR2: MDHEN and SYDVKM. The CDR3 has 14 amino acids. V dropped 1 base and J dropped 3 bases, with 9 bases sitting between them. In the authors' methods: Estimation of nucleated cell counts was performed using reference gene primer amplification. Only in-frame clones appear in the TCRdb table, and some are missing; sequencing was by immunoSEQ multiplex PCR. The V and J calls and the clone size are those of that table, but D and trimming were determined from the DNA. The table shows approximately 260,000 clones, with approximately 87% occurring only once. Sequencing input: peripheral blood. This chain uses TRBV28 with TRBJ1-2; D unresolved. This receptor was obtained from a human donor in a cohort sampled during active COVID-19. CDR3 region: CASSLLSTDYGYTF. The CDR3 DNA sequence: TGTGCCAGCAGTTTATTATCTACAGACTATGGCTACACCTTC.